This TCR beta chain emerged from a study of blood T cells in healthy people across ages. Findings and limits, study-wide: The long-lived group displayed more naive CD4+ cells, plus higher diversity, than the aged donors did. Unsorted PBMCs ruled out conclusive naive versus antigen-experienced comparison.

Comment on this clonotype: The antigen is unknown.

The CDR3 is 15 residues long. Trimming cost V 0 bases and J 4 bases, with 12 bases left between them. Germline CDR1 reads DFQATT; CDR2 reads SNEGSKA (reference sequence). Using a J-beta primer mix together with a sample-barcoded 5' primer, a second PCR was run for 7 to 11 cycles. A single record per CDR3 protein comes from TCRdb applying MiXCR to the 5' RACE reads. In the table there are about 1.8 million distinct CDR3 sequences, roughly 49% of which are singletons. Input material: blood. This rearrangement joins TRBV20-1 to TRBJ1-4; D is ambiguous. This TCR came from a woman in her thirties or forties in good health. The CDR3 DNA sequence: TGCAGTGCTAGAGATAAGGAGAAACGTAATGAAAAACTGTTTTTT. Residues: CSARDKEKRNEKLFF.